This TCR beta chain was sequenced during a study of T cell changes during pregnancy in multiple sclerosis. This clone appeared a single time. The germline CDR1 and CDR2 sequences are SNHLY and FYNNEI. The V and J ends lost 4 bases and 0 bases, in that order; junction bases with no gene match: 11. The CDR3 length is 17 residues. Here immunoSEQ multiplex PCR was the method, and the copy in TCRdb shows in-frame clones only, minus some. Seen here are some 90,000 clones, 75% to 95% observed once, and the top ten hold about 1.7%. This receptor was obtained from a female donor in good health, enrolled as a control in a pregnancy study. Specimen: peripheral blood, collected after pregnancy. The V gene is TRBV2, the J gene TRBJ1-2; 7 nucleotides match TRBD1. The CDR3 sequence is CASSGGPGGTSNYGYTF. DNA of the CDR3: TGTGCCAGCAGTGGTGGGCCAGGGGGAACTTCTAACTATGGCTACACCTTC.